This T cell receptor (beta chain) was recorded in a study of T cell responses to AZD1222 COVID-19 vaccine. Libraries were prepared by immunoSEQ multiplex PCR; TCRdb keeps only in-frame clonotypes and omits some of them. Here the sample spans 120,000 to 150,000 clones, roughly 90% being singletons. A note on this clone: What it binds is unknown.

Study findings and constraints: At study baseline, merely more than 5 AZD1222 recipients were seropositive. Spike-specific TCR breadth and depth grew following two AZD1222 doses.

Second-dose schedules of about 4 or about 12 weeks were combined. The sequence was collected from an adult who received the AZD1222 COVID-19 vaccine. The specimen comprised peripheral blood, sampled 28 days after the second AZD1222 dose.

Here the CDR3 DNA reads TGTGCCAGCAGCTTAGATAATCTATCGGCCGGGGAGCTGTTTTTT. This codes for CASSLDNLSAGELFF. The rearrangement joins TRBV7-2 to TRBJ2-2; no reliable D call. This CDR3 spans 15 amino acids. V lost 1 base and J 6 bases, leaving 12 bases between the germline ends. Germline V gives CDR1 SGHTA, CDR2 FQGNSA.